The rows below give T cell receptor beta chains drawn from one sample of a study of Ad26.COV2.S vaccination and SARS-CoV-2 variants. Profiling relied on immunoSEQ multiplex PCR, and the TCRdb table lists in-frame clones only, not all of them. This table has hundreds of thousands of clones, 80% to 95% appearing once. This specimen consisted of peripheral blood, obtained in a trial of Ad26.COV2.S vaccine versus placebo. These receptors were obtained from a person aged 18 to 65 who received the Ad26.COV2.S COVID-19 vaccine or a placebo. Each CDR3 is given with its conserved first and last residue. A D gene is named only where the DNA matches it firmly. Clone size appears in some rows only: once, few, many, or a class for an expanded clone.

abundance: .; j_gene: TRBJ1-2; v_gene: TRBV6-1; d_gene: .; CDR3aa: CASSDSPRGYTF; CDR3nt: TGTGCCAGCAGTGACAGTCCGAGGGGCTACACCTTC
abundance: .; j_gene: TRBJ2-5; v_gene: TRBV12-5; d_gene: .; CDR3aa: CASGQGSRETQYF; CDR3nt: TGTGCTAGTGGTCAAGGCAGTCGGGAGACCCAGTACTTC
abundance: .; j_gene: TRBJ2-3; v_gene: TRBV12-3/TRBV12-4; d_gene: TRBD1; CDR3aa: CASRQGAGDTQYF; CDR3nt: TGTGCCAGCAGGCAGGGGGCCGGTGATACGCAGTATTTT
abundance: once; j_gene: TRBJ2-3; v_gene: TRBV28; d_gene: TRBD2; CDR3aa: CASSFSGSADTQYF; CDR3nt: TGTGCCAGCAGTTTTAGCGGGAGTGCAGATACGCAGTATTTT
abundance: .; j_gene: TRBJ1-1; v_gene: TRBV27; d_gene: .; CDR3aa: CASSSLGGADTEAFF; CDR3nt: TGTGCCAGCAGTTCCCTTGGGGGGGCTGACACTGAAGCTTTCTTT
abundance: .; j_gene: TRBJ2-7; v_gene: TRBV7-3; d_gene: TRBD2; CDR3aa: CASSLSTSGAEQYF; CDR3nt: TGTGCCAGCAGCTTGTCTACTAGCGGGGCCGAGCAGTACTTC
abundance: .; j_gene: TRBJ2-1; v_gene: TRBV3-1/TRBV3-2; d_gene: .; CDR3aa: CASSQDLATAYNEQFF; CDR3nt: TGTGCCAGCAGCCAAGATTTAGCGACGGCCTACAATGAGCAGTTCTTC
abundance: .; j_gene: TRBJ1-1; v_gene: TRBV7-8; d_gene: .; CDR3aa: CASSSGSFTTEAFF; CDR3nt: TGTGCCAGCAGCTCGGGGTCATTCACCACTGAAGCTTTCTTT
abundance: .; j_gene: TRBJ1-3; v_gene: TRBV5-1; d_gene: .; CDR3aa: CASSWDSRSGNTIYF; CDR3nt: TGCGCCAGCAGCTGGGACTCCCGCTCTGGAAACACCATATATTTT
abundance: .; j_gene: TRBJ2-3; v_gene: TRBV24-1; d_gene: .; CDR3aa: CATSDHRDETDTQYF; CDR3nt: TGTGCCACCAGTGATCACCGGGACGAAACAGATACGCAGTATTTT
abundance: .; j_gene: TRBJ1-1; v_gene: TRBV5-8; d_gene: TRBD1; CDR3aa: CASSFGTATPLNTEAFF; CDR3nt: TGTGCCAGCAGCTTCGGGACAGCTACCCCCTTGAACACTGAAGCTTTCTTT
abundance: .; j_gene: TRBJ2-2; v_gene: TRBV19; d_gene: .; CDR3aa: CASSIPGSGELFF; CDR3nt: TGTGCCAGTAGTATCCCCGGGTCCGGGGAGCTGTTTTTT
abundance: .; j_gene: TRBJ1-5; v_gene: TRBV6-5; d_gene: .; CDR3aa: CASNSAGQYNQPQHF; CDR3nt: TGTGCCAGCAATTCGGCAGGGCAGTACAATCAGCCCCAGCATTTT
abundance: .; j_gene: TRBJ2-3; v_gene: TRBV18; d_gene: .; CDR3aa: CASPRLEADTQYF; CDR3nt: TGTGCCTCACCAAGGTTAGAGGCAGATACGCAGTATTTT
abundance: .; j_gene: TRBJ2-2; v_gene: TRBV15; d_gene: .; CDR3aa: CATSRRGGGVTGELFF; CDR3nt: TGTGCCACCAGCAGACGCGGGGGCGGGGTCACCGGGGAGCTGTTTTTT
abundance: .; j_gene: TRBJ2-1; v_gene: TRBV24-1; d_gene: TRBD2; CDR3aa: CATTGTSGNNEQFF; CDR3nt: TGTGCCACCACCGGGACTAGCGGAAACAATGAGCAGTTCTTC
abundance: .; j_gene: TRBJ2-1; v_gene: TRBV6-5; d_gene: TRBD2; CDR3aa: CASSRGVGLGEEQFF; CDR3nt: TGTGCCAGCAGCCGCGGTGTGGGACTAGGGGAGGAGCAGTTCTTC
abundance: .; j_gene: TRBJ1-1; v_gene: TRBV4-3; d_gene: .; CDR3aa: CASSQALPTLNTEAFF; CDR3nt: TGCGCCAGCAGTCAGGCCCTTCCGACACTGAACACTGAAGCTTTCTTT
abundance: .; j_gene: TRBJ2-7; v_gene: TRBV29-1; d_gene: .; CDR3aa: CSVGSGNEQYF; CDR3nt: TGCAGCGTTGGTTCGGGGAACGAGCAGTACTTC
abundance: .; j_gene: TRBJ2-1; v_gene: TRBV2; d_gene: .; CDR3aa: CASSEYGGVNEQFF; CDR3nt: TGTGCCAGCAGTGAATACGGGGGAGTTAATGAGCAGTTCTTC
abundance: .; j_gene: TRBJ2-7; v_gene: TRBV3-1/TRBV3-2; d_gene: TRBD2; CDR3aa: CASSQDQAGEGHEQYF; CDR3nt: TGTGCCAGCAGCCAAGATCAGGCGGGAGAGGGCCACGAGCAGTACTTC
abundance: .; j_gene: TRBJ2-4; v_gene: TRBV11-3; d_gene: .; CDR3aa: CASSLDSGTENIQYF; CDR3nt: TGTGCCAGCAGCTTAGATTCAGGGACGGAGAACATTCAGTACTTC
abundance: few; j_gene: TRBJ2-7; v_gene: TRBV5-1; d_gene: .; CDR3aa: CASSPGDSNYEQYF; CDR3nt: TGCGCCAGCAGCCCGGGGGACAGCAACTACGAGCAGTACTTC